Reported below is one T cell receptor (beta chain). Its antigen is still unknown. Per germline, CDR1 ENHRY and CDR2 SYGVKD. The ends were cut back, 3 bases at V and 0 bases at J, with 14 bases in the middle. The CDR3 has 16 residues. The sample originates from a study of CD8+CD57+ T cells in acquired aplastic anemia. Study at large: DNA recovered from sorted CD4+ and CD8+ cells had a mean of 3.2 ug. CD4+ cells from healthy donors averaged about 10.8 million reads. General study points: In common between the patients and the controls were nearly 30 CD8+ CDR3 sequences. No significant patient-versus-control difference appeared in CD8+ Simpson's diversity.

Genomic DNA, serving as template, underwent TCR beta VDJ and CDR3 profiling. TCRdb re-called the reads through MiXCR, storing one row per CDR3 protein. The sample shows more than 150,000 distinct CDR3 sequences, 40% to 50% of them seen only once. Source material: sorted CD4+, CD8+, or CD8+CD57+ T cells (not recorded which) from PBMCs. The gene calls are TRBV10-3 and TRBJ1-1; D gene ambiguous. The origin of this receptor is a human donor in good health. The CDR3 DNA reads as TGTGCCATCAGTGATCGACGGGGATCCCTGAACACTGAAGCTTTCTTT. Translation: CAISDRRGSLNTEAFF.